This TCR beta chain was obtained from a study of shared clonotypes between healthy human individuals. All participating donors were Caucasian adults from Nashville, Tennessee. This clone appeared once. Clones were sequenced by immunoSEQ multiplex PCR, and TCRdb holds only the in-frame ones, with some missing. This table holds more than 2,000,000 clones, roughly 93% found once. The germline V gene encodes CDR1 LGHNA and CDR2 YSLEER. CDR3 size: 15 residues. Between the trimmed V and J ends, which lost 4 bases and 3 bases, there was a span of 13 bases. The source is a man younger than 30 in good health. Some clones in this sample may be carry-over from other donors' samples. The V and J genes are TRBV4-3 and TRBJ1-3, with D perhaps TRBD1 (5 bases). The specimen sequenced was naive CD4+ T cells from PBMCs. Subset noted: CD45RA+ positively selected. The CDR3 reads CASSRSTGDGNTIYF. CDR3 DNA sequence: TGCGCCAGCAGCCGATCAACAGGAGATGGAAACACCATATATTTT.